A single sample gave rise to the 17 T cell receptor beta chains below, sequenced in a study of T cell responses to AZD1222 COVID-19 vaccine. Produced via immunoSEQ multiplex PCR; TCRdb's table is partial and in-frame only. Among 70,000 to 100,000 clones listed, over 75% were seen once. The material sequenced was peripheral blood, taken 28 days after the second AZD1222 dose. Source of these receptors: an adult who received the AZD1222 COVID-19 vaccine.

This clone occurred once. This chain joins TRBV18 and TRBJ1-5, with D maybe TRBD1 (6 bases). The CDR3 contains 15 residues. Deletions cut 5 bases from V and 4 bases from J, with 15 bases between. Germline V gene lookup returns CDR1 KGHSH and CDR2 LQKENI. The CDR3 is CASSLIGRGNQPQHF. The CDR3 DNA reads TGTGCCAGCTCATTGATCGGCAGGGGTAATCAGCCCCAGCATTTT. Full variable domain (missing parts from reference TRBV18 and TRBJ1-5): NAGVMQNPRHLVRRRGQEARLRCSPMKGHSHVYWYRQLPEEGLKFMVYLQKENIIDESGMPKERFSAEFPKEGPSILRIQQVVRGDSAAYFCASSLIGRGNQPQHFGDGTRLSIL.

The chain employs TRBV30 and TRBJ1-5, with D hard to call. The CDR3 has 13 residues. With 4 bases removed from V and 5 bases from J, the gap between germline ends came to 12 bases. Germline assignment: CDR1 GTSNPN and CDR2 SVGIG (reference sequence). The CDR3 protein is CAWNLQRDQPQHF. CDR3 DNA: TGTGCCTGGAATCTACAGCGGGATCAGCCCCAGCATTTT.

The rearrangement joins TRBV4-1 to TRBJ1-1, with D uncertain. This CDR3 is built from 15 residues. V was shortened by 0 bases and J by 6 bases, with 14 bases between the two germline ends. From germline, CDR1 is MGHRA and CDR2 YSYEKL. CDR3 nucleotide sequence: TGCGCCAGCAGCCAAGAGCCCCTGAGTCTACCTGAAGCTTTCTTT. Its translation is CASSQEPLSLPEAFF.

Only one count was recorded for this clone. The V and J genes are TRBV19 and TRBJ1-2; D gene uncertain. Germline V lookup: CDR1 LNHDA, CDR2 SQIVND (reference sequence). The CDR3 runs 14 residues. V was pared by 6 bases and J by 4 bases, with 15 bases between. CDR3 sequence: CASSDGVGFYGYTF. CDR3 nucleotide sequence: TGTGCCAGTAGCGACGGGGTTGGCTTCTATGGCTACACCTTC.

The chain is built from TRBV5-1 and TRBJ2-1; TRBD2 aligns across 9 bases. The CDR3 consists of 15 residues. The J segment lost 8 bases and the V segment lost 0 bases, leaving 6 bases of the junction unmatched. In germline, CDR1 is SGHRS, CDR2 YFSETQ. DNA of the CDR3: TGCGCCAGCAGCTTGGTGGGACTAGCAGTCGATGAGCAGTTCTTC. It codes for CASSLVGLAVDEQFF.

The genes are TRBV5-1 and TRBJ2-1, with TRBD1 matching over 8 bases. In germline, CDR1 is SGHRS, CDR2 YFSETQ. Trimming at V came to 6 bases and at J to 8 bases, leaving 10 bases not matched to a gene. This CDR3 spans 14 amino acids. The CDR3 loop is CASNDRTGQDEQFF. The CDR3 coding sequence is TGCGCCAGCAACGACCGGACAGGGCAGGATGAGCAGTTCTTC.

This rearrangement joins TRBV23-1 to TRBJ1-6; no clear D. TRBV23-1 is an ORF for which the function is uncertain. The CDR3 is 17 residues long. The V end was cut by 0 bases, the J end by 5 bases, with 14 bases between. The CDR3 bases are TGCGCCAGCAGTCAATCGCTATACCGGCATAATAATTCACCCCTCCACTTT. It specifies CASSQSLYRHNNSPLHF.

CDR3 amino acids: CASSPRQGDTEAFF. The CDR3, as DNA: TGCGCCAGCAGCCCCCGACAGGGAGACACTGAAGCTTTCTTT. The chain uses TRBV5-1 and TRBJ1-1; 7 bases align to TRBD1. V gave up 4 bases and J gave up 3 bases; unmatched junction bases: 6. This CDR3 comprises 14 residues. CDR1 is SGHRS and CDR2 is YFSETQ in the germline V gene.

The table lists this clone with a count of one. The chain combines TRBV2 with TRBJ2-7; the match to TRBD2 covers 7 bases. J gave up 6 bases and V 11 bases, and 10 bases lay outside the gene matches. The CDR3 has 12 residues. Germline V gene lookup returns CDR1 SNHLY and CDR2 FYNNEI. CDR3 DNA: TGTGCCGGCGGGACTACCTCCCTCGAGCAGTACTTC. Protein sequence: CAGGTTSLEQYF.

The gene calls are TRBV20-1 and TRBJ1-1, with D unclear. Germline CDR1 and CDR2: DFQATT and SNEGSKA (reference sequence). V lost 3 bases and J 1 base, leaving 9 bases between the germline ends. The CDR3 extends over 13 amino acids. The CDR3 region has the DNA TGCAGTGCTAGTCTGGTCGGGAACACTGAAGCTTTCTTT. Encoded protein: CSASLVGNTEAFF.

The chain uses TRBV7-8 and TRBJ2-5, with D tentatively TRBD1 (6 bases). The CDR3 contains 14 residues. The V end was cut by 5 bases, the J end by 9 bases, with 19 bases between. CDR1 and CDR2 from the germline V gene are SGHVS and FQNEAQ. CDR3 in amino acids: CASSTPGEYRAQYF. For the CDR3, the DNA is TGTGCCAGCAGCACCCCAGGGGAGTACCGGGCCCAGTACTTC.

This clone was observed once. The chain links TRBV7-2 to TRBJ1-6; 11 bases are a match to TRBD1. CDR3 length: 15 amino acids. The germline V gene encodes CDR1 SGHTA and CDR2 FQGNSA. V dropped 5 bases and J dropped 6; count of bases not matched to a gene: 3. For the CDR3, the DNA is TGTGCCAGCAGCCTGGACAGGGGGCGTAATTCACCCCTCCACTTT. Translating it yields CASSLDRGRNSPLHF.

This clone has only a few counts. The CDR3 loop reads CATRGGADTQYF. The CDR3 DNA reads TGTGCCACCAGGGGTGGGGCAGATACGCAGTATTTT. The V and J genes are TRBV24-1 and TRBJ2-3; D remains unclear. With 7 bases removed from V and 4 bases from J, the gap between germline ends came to 8 bases. The V gene's germline CDR1 is KGHDR and CDR2 SFDVKD. CDR3 length equals 12 residues.

This chain connects TRBV9 to TRBJ2-2; 7 bases line up with TRBD1. Germline trimming cut 4 bases from V and 0 bases from J; bases unmatched to any gene: 6. This CDR3 spans 16 amino acids. Per the germline V gene, CDR1 is SGDLS and CDR2 is YYNGEE. The CDR3 reads CASSNPGQSNTGELFF. CDR3 DNA sequence: TGTGCCAGCAGCAACCCGGGACAGTCGAACACCGGGGAGCTGTTTTTT.

The V and J genes are TRBV24-1 and TRBJ2-3, with unresolved D. Germline-derived CDR1 and CDR2 are KGHDR and SFDVKD. The CDR3 is 12 residues long. Trimming removed 7 bases at V and 0 bases at J, with 4 bases between. The CDR3 sequence is CATSLSTDTQYF. DNA for the CDR3: TGTGCCACCAGCCTAAGCACAGATACGCAGTATTTT.

The rearrangement uses TRBV11-2 and TRBJ1-5, with 9 bases aligning to TRBD1. Germline-derived CDR1 and CDR2 are SGHAT and FQNNGV. The CDR3 contains 16 residues. Losses at the gene ends were 1 base for V and 4 bases for J; bases not matched to a gene: 5. This chain's CDR3 is CASSLAGTGTNQPQHF. Written as DNA, the CDR3 is TGTGCCAGCAGCTTAGCCGGGACAGGGACAAATCAGCCCCAGCATTTT.

The CDR3, as DNA: TGTGCCAGCAGCCCTTTGGGTGGAAACACCATATATTTT. Translation: CASSPLGGNTIYF. V is TRBV3-1 (or the pseudogene TRBV3-2) and J is TRBJ1-3; D not resolved. Per germline, CDR1 LGHDT and CDR2 YNNKEL (reference sequence). CDR3 size: 13 residues. V was trimmed by 4 bases and J by 3 bases, leaving 7 bases between them.